Listed below are T cell receptor beta chains from one sample, sequenced in a study of CD8+CD57+ T cells in acquired aplastic anemia. TCRdb used MiXCR to reprocess the reads, holding one entry per CDR3 protein. The sample lists 15,000 to 20,000 distinct CDR3 sequences; roughly two fifths were seen once. The sample taken for sequencing was CD8+CD57+ T cells sorted from PBMCs. The receptors were sampled from a human donor with aplastic anemia. Each CDR3 is given with its conserved first and last residue. The order of the fields is J gene, D gene, V gene, CDR3 length, clone size, CDR3 DNA, CDR3 protein. The D gene is left open where the match is weak. Where a row states a size, it is once, few, many or the class of an expanded clone; other rows omit it.

J gene: TRBJ2-7
D gene: TRBD2
V gene: TRBV20-1
CDR3 length: 12
clone size: NA
CDR3 DNA: TGCAGTGCTCGTGGACTAGCGGGAGAGCAGTACTTC
CDR3 protein: CSARGLAGEQYF

J gene: TRBJ2-3
D gene: NA
V gene: TRBV10-1
CDR3 length: 16
clone size: few
CDR3 DNA: TGCGCCAGCAGTGAGTCGTCAGGGGCTAGCACAGATACGCAGTATTTT
CDR3 protein: CASSESSGASTDTQYF

J gene: TRBJ1-5
D gene: NA
V gene: TRBV5-6
CDR3 length: 13
clone size: many
CDR3 DNA: TGTGCCAGCAGCTTCGGGGAAGGTCAGCCCCAGCATTTT
CDR3 protein: CASSFGEGQPQHF

J gene: TRBJ1-4
D gene: NA
V gene: TRBV20-1
CDR3 length: 13
clone size: NA
CDR3 DNA: TGCAGTGCCCTGGTTCGGAGGAATGAAAAACTGTTTTTT
CDR3 protein: CSALVRRNEKLFF

J gene: TRBJ1-2
D gene: NA
V gene: TRBV2
CDR3 length: 14
clone size: NA
CDR3 DNA: TGTGCCAGCAGAACGGGGGGGGGCGCTTCTGGCTACACCTTC
CDR3 protein: CASRTGGGASGYTF

J gene: TRBJ1-5
D gene: NA
V gene: TRBV20-1
CDR3 length: 13
clone size: once
CDR3 DNA: TGCGGTGCTGGGAGACAAATCAATCAGCCCCAGCATTTT
CDR3 protein: CGAGRQINQPQHF

J gene: TRBJ2-7
D gene: TRBD2
V gene: TRBV7-9
CDR3 length: 16
clone size: many
CDR3 DNA: TGTGCCAGCGCCCCCGCCTGGGGGACTAGCGGTTACGAGCAGTACTTC
CDR3 protein: CASAPAWGTSGYEQYF

J gene: TRBJ1-2
D gene: TRBD1
V gene: TRBV7-9
CDR3 length: 15
clone size: few
CDR3 DNA: TGTGCCAGCAGCCCCGCTTGGCAGGGGGCTAGGGGCTACACCTTC
CDR3 protein: CASSPAWQGARGYTF

J gene: TRBJ2-3
D gene: NA
V gene: TRBV2
CDR3 length: 14
clone size: NA
CDR3 DNA: TGTGCCAGCAGTGATTTCGGCCCAACAGATACGCAGTATTTT
CDR3 protein: CASSDFGPTDTQYF

J gene: TRBJ1-3
D gene: NA
V gene: TRBV10-1
CDR3 length: 12
clone size: few
CDR3 DNA: TGCGCCAGCAGTGCGGGTGAAAACACCATATATTTT
CDR3 protein: CASSAGENTIYF